These 9 T cell receptor beta chains came from one sample sequenced in a study of post-analysis software for immune sequencing data. Points from the study as a whole: In patients, TRBV5-6, TRBV5-1 and TRBV20-1 belonged to four or five TRBV segments found more frequently than in controls.

No antigen has been identified for these receptors. TCR beta libraries were prepared from cDNA with unique molecular identifiers. TCRdb ran MiXCR on the PCR reads and lists one entry per CDR3 protein. The sample comprises hundreds of thousands of distinct CDR3 sequences, about 40% of which are singletons, and approximately 7.7% rests with the top ten. Specimen: blood. The source of these receptors is a girl aged 2-10 years with multiple sclerosis.

V is TRBV9 and J is TRBJ2-3, with 8 bases lining up with TRBD2. Losses at the gene ends were 0 bases for V and 2 bases for J; bases not matched to a gene: 5. The CDR3 has 16 amino acids. Germline V gene sequence: CDR1 SGDLS, CDR2 YYNGEE. CDR3 sequence reads: CASSVEKRGPTDTQYF. CDR3 sequence (DNA): TGTGCCAGCAGCGTAGAGAAGCGGGGGCCCACAGATACGCAGTATTTT.

The chain links TRBV7-8 to TRBJ2-4; TRBD2 agrees at 8 bases. Unmatched junction bases numbered 10, after V lost 8 bases and J lost 1 base. The CDR3 sequence is 16 residues long. Germline V gene lookup returns CDR1 SGHVS and CDR2 FQNEAQ. CDR3 region: CASCPIGGGAKNIQYF. CDR3 DNA: TGTGCCAGCTGTCCTATCGGGGGGGGTGCCAAAAACATTCAGTACTTC. The variable domain in full, with the rest retrieved from reference TRBV7-8 and TRBJ2-4, is GAGVSQSPRYKVAKRGQDVALRCDPISGHVSLFWYQQALGQGPEFLTYFQNEAQLDKSGLPSDRFFAERPEGSVSTLKIQRTQQEDSAVYLCASCPIGGGAKNIQYFGAGTRLSVL.

This clonotype was observed a few times. The CDR3 protein is CASRPEGSRTEAFF. The CDR3 nucleotides read TGTGCCAGCCGCCCAGAGGGGAGTAGAACTGAAGCTTTCTTT. This chain joins TRBV12-3 or TRBV12-4 and TRBJ1-1; D perhaps matches TRBD1 (5 bases). The CDR3 spans 14 residues. Trimming removed 8 bases at V and 5 bases at J, with 18 bases between.

V and J are TRBV5-1 and TRBJ1-2; no clear D. This CDR3 spans 15 amino acids. Germline assignment: CDR1 SGHRS and CDR2 YFSETQ. With 6 bases removed from V and 1 base from J, the gap between germline ends came to 16 bases. CDR3 sequence (DNA): TGCGCCAGCAAACCTCGGGAGCGGGTTAACTATGGCTACACCTTC. It is translated as CASKPRERVNYGYTF.

The sample holds one count of this clonotype. The junction and the germline gene differ at one end; a read error may be behind it. This chain links TRBV28 with TRBJ1-4, with D possibly being TRBD1 (5 bases). CDR1 MDHEN and CDR2 SYDVKM come from the germline V gene. The CDR3 spans 14 residues. In DNA, the CDR3 is TGTGCCTGCAGACGAGGGGTGCGCCTAGAAAAACTGTTTTTT. Translated: CACRRGVRLEKLFF.

This clonotype appeared a few times. The chain links TRBV29-1 to TRBJ1-6; D unresolved. Germline assignment: CDR1 SQVTM and CDR2 ANQGSEA. V gave up 4 bases and J gave up 4 bases, with 8 bases separating them. The CDR3 spans 13 residues. DNA for the CDR3: TGCAGCGTTGGAACAGCATATAATTCACCCCTCCACTTT. This translates into CSVGTAYNSPLHF.

This clonotype was found a few times. The chain joins TRBV7-2 to TRBJ2-5; D tentatively fits TRBD1 or TRBD2 (5 bases each). CDR1 and CDR2 (germline): SGHTA, FQGNSA. The germline V and J ends were trimmed by 4 bases and 4 bases, with 13 bases remaining between them. The CDR3 contains 14 residues. For the CDR3, the DNA is TGTGCCAGCAGCTGGGGGTCCAGTGGAGAGACCCAGTACTTC. Its translation is CASSWGSSGETQYF.

This sequence joins TRBV29-1 and TRBJ2-1; D may match TRBD1 or TRBD2 (6 bases each). V lost 7 bases to trimming and J lost 8 bases, with 18 bases between them. The V gene's germline CDR1 is SQVTM and CDR2 ANQGSEA. The CDR3 runs 13 residues. In nucleotides, the CDR3 is TGCAGCGACCGGGACACCCGGAGGGATGAGCAGTTCTTC. This encodes CSDRDTRRDEQFF.

The rearrangement links TRBV4-1 to TRBJ1-2; no reliable D call. From germline, CDR1 is MGHRA and CDR2 YSYEKL. The CDR3 is 13 amino acids. The ends were cut back, 0 bases at V and 4 bases at J, with 6 bases in the middle. CDR3 sequence reads: CASSQDSGYGYTF. Written as DNA, the CDR3 is TGCGCCAGCAGCCAAGATTCAGGCTATGGCTACACCTTC.